These T cell receptor beta chains were read from a single sample in a study of PD-1 blockade in classical Hodgkin lymphoma. Libraries were prepared by immunoSEQ multiplex PCR; TCRdb keeps only in-frame clonotypes and omits some of them. The repertoire includes approximately 99,000 clones, 80% to 90% of them detected once, and 15% to 20% sits in the top ten. The material sequenced was peripheral blood mononuclear cells (PBMCs), taken before the second cycle of nivolumab. Source of these receptors: a human donor with classical Hodgkin lymphoma. Both conserved end residues are part of each CDR3. Each record gives: D gene, clone size, CDR3 length, J gene, V gene, CDR3 protein, CDR3 DNA. The D gene is left open where the match is weak. Not all rows give a size; the values are once, few, many and, for expanded clones, a class.

D gene: TRBD1
clone size: NA
CDR3 length: 15
J gene: TRBJ1-1
V gene: TRBV30
CDR3 protein: CAWSVPGAGGTEAFF
CDR3 DNA: TGTGCCTGGAGTGTACCCGGGGCAGGGGGCACTGAAGCTTTCTTT

D gene: NA
clone size: once
CDR3 length: 13
J gene: TRBJ2-3
V gene: TRBV7-2
CDR3 protein: CASSLIFTDTQYF
CDR3 DNA: TGTGCCAGCAGCCTGATTTTCACAGATACGCAGTATTTT

D gene: NA
clone size: NA
CDR3 length: 13
J gene: TRBJ2-3
V gene: TRBV5-4
CDR3 protein: CASSLIGTDTQYF
CDR3 DNA: TGTGCCAGCAGCTTGATCGGCACAGATACGCAGTATTTT

D gene: NA
clone size: NA
CDR3 length: 15
J gene: TRBJ2-7
V gene: TRBV6-4
CDR3 protein: CASSDSVGGIYEQYF
CDR3 DNA: TGTGCCAGCAGTGACTCGGTAGGGGGAATCTACGAGCAGTACTTC

D gene: NA
clone size: NA
CDR3 length: 16
J gene: TRBJ2-5
V gene: TRBV30
CDR3 protein: CAWRNRKGRGQETQYF
CDR3 DNA: TGTGCCTGGAGGAACCGTAAGGGAAGGGGACAAGAGACCCAGTACTTC

D gene: NA
clone size: NA
CDR3 length: 14
J gene: TRBJ1-6
V gene: TRBV30
CDR3 protein: CAWRLLRRDSPLHF
CDR3 DNA: TGTGCCTGGAGATTGCTGAGGAGGGATTCACCCCTCCACTTT

D gene: NA
clone size: once
CDR3 length: 14
J gene: TRBJ2-3
V gene: TRBV14
CDR3 protein: CASSQDPATDTQYF
CDR3 DNA: TGTGCCAGCAGCCAAGATCCGGCGACAGATACGCAGTATTTT

D gene: NA
clone size: NA
CDR3 length: 14
J gene: TRBJ2-1
V gene: TRBV27
CDR3 protein: CASSLVRVGNEQFF
CDR3 DNA: TGTGCCAGCAGTTTGGTAAGAGTGGGCAATGAGCAGTTCTTC

D gene: TRBD2
clone size: NA
CDR3 length: 15
J gene: TRBJ2-3
V gene: TRBV29-1
CDR3 protein: CSVGRSGSNADTQYF
CDR3 DNA: TGCAGCGTTGGGCGTAGCGGGAGTAACGCAGATACGCAGTATTTT

D gene: TRBD1
clone size: NA
CDR3 length: 15
J gene: TRBJ2-7
V gene: TRBV15
CDR3 protein: CATSREDREAHEQYF
CDR3 DNA: TGTGCCACCAGCAGAGAGGACAGGGAGGCTCACGAGCAGTACTTC

D gene: TRBD2
clone size: NA
CDR3 length: 14
J gene: TRBJ2-3
V gene: TRBV19
CDR3 protein: CASSPGPGGDTQYF
CDR3 DNA: TGTGCCAGTAGCCCTGGGCCGGGGGGAGATACGCAGTATTTT

D gene: TRBD2
clone size: NA
CDR3 length: 15
J gene: TRBJ2-3
V gene: TRBV6-5
CDR3 protein: CASKPSGSVADTQYF
CDR3 DNA: TGTGCCAGCAAACCAAGCGGGAGTGTAGCAGATACGCAGTATTTT

D gene: NA
clone size: NA
CDR3 length: 12
J gene: TRBJ1-4
V gene: TRBV10-3
CDR3 protein: CAISVGNEKLFF
CDR3 DNA: TGTGCCATCAGTGTGGGAAATGAAAAACTGTTTTTT

D gene: NA
clone size: NA
CDR3 length: 16
J gene: TRBJ2-3
V gene: TRBV7-9
CDR3 protein: CASSLARLSSTDTQYF
CDR3 DNA: TGTGCCAGCAGCTTAGCAAGACTATCCTCCACAGATACGCAGTATTTT

D gene: NA
clone size: NA
CDR3 length: 14
J gene: TRBJ1-5
V gene: TRBV6-1
CDR3 protein: CASTVSGRDQPQHF
CDR3 DNA: TGTGCCAGCACCGTCTCGGGGCGCGATCAGCCCCAGCATTTT

D gene: NA
clone size: NA
CDR3 length: 21
J gene: TRBJ2-4
V gene: TRBV15
CDR3 protein: CATSREPIPLQGPLAKNIQYF
CDR3 DNA: TGTGCCACCAGCAGAGAACCGATCCCACTCCAGGGGCCTCTGGCCAAAAACATTCAGTACTTC

D gene: TRBD1
clone size: NA
CDR3 length: 16
J gene: TRBJ2-7
V gene: TRBV7-4
CDR3 protein: CASSITGGPPPYEQYF
CDR3 DNA: TGTGCCAGCAGTATAACAGGGGGCCCGCCACCCTACGAGCAGTACTTC

D gene: TRBD2
clone size: NA
CDR3 length: 18
J gene: TRBJ2-1
V gene: TRBV5-1
CDR3 protein: CASSQPGTSGSSYNEQFF
CDR3 DNA: TGCGCCAGCAGCCAACCAGGGACTAGCGGGAGCTCCTACAATGAGCAGTTCTTC

D gene: NA
clone size: few
CDR3 length: 14
J gene: TRBJ1-2
V gene: TRBV7-3
CDR3 protein: CASSLRPQGYGYTF
CDR3 DNA: TGTGCCAGCAGCCTTCGACCACAGGGATATGGCTACACCTTC

D gene: NA
clone size: NA
CDR3 length: 16
J gene: TRBJ2-2
V gene: TRBV9
CDR3 protein: CASSVVRGSETGELFF
CDR3 DNA: TGTGCCAGCAGCGTAGTCCGGGGGAGTGAGACCGGGGAGCTGTTTTTT